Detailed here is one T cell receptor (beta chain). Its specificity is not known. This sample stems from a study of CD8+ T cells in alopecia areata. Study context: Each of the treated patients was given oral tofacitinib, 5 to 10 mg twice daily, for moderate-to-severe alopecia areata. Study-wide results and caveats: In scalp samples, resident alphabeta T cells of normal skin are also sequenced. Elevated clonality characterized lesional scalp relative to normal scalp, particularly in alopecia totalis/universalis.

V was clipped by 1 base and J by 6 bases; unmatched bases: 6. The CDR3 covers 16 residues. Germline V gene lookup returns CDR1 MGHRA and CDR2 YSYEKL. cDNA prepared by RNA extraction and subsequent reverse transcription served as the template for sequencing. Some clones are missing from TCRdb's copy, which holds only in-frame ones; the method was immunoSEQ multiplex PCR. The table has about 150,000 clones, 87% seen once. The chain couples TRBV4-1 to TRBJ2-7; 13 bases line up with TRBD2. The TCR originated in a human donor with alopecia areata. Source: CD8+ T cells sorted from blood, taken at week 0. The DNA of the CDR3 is TGCGCCAGCAGCCAAGCAACTAGCGGGAGGGCCTGCGAGCAGTACTTC. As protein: CASSQATSGRACEQYF.